A selection of T cell receptor beta chains follows, all from one sample in a study of CD8 T cells in Susac syndrome. TCRdb analysed the immunoSEQ multiplex PCR reads with MiXCR anew, one entry per CDR3 protein. This table has around 190,000 distinct CDR3 sequences, about 95% appearing once. The sequenced sample was CD8+ T cells from PBMCs. These receptors all stem from a human donor with multiple sclerosis. The CDR3 runs from the conserved cysteine through the conserved F or W. Each record gives: V gene, J gene, CDR3 protein.

>TRBV7-9|TRBJ2-1
CASSSLPRAYNEQFF
>TRBV20-1|TRBJ1-2
CSAPFNPSYGYTF
>TRBV27|TRBJ2-1
CASSRPGHTNEQFF
>TRBV20-1|TRBJ1-2
CSARNIWDYGYTF
>TRBV4-1|TRBJ2-2
CASSRFRGYTGELFF
>TRBV7-9|TRBJ2-4
CASSEEGDNIQYF
>TRBV25-1|TRBJ1-2
CASSDSGVPRGYTF
>TRBV6-1|TRBJ2-4
CASSETPSSIQYF
>TRBV25-1|TRBJ2-5
CASSDIGTEGGETQYF
>TRBV11-2|TRBJ1-2
CASSTGPGYGYTF
>TRBV24-1|TRBJ2-1
CATSPRGFDEQFF
>TRBV13|TRBJ2-4
CASSASGDSERDIQYF
>TRBV5-1|TRBJ2-7
CASRTGLAVTYEQYF
>TRBV7-8|TRBJ2-3
CASSLGAILDTQYF
>TRBV28|TRBJ1-2
CASSTWDGSQGYTF
>TRBV7-9|TRBJ2-7
CASSGLLREQYF
>TRBV29-1|TRBJ1-2
CSVEAQGRNYGYTF
>TRBV4-1|TRBJ2-1
CASSPGAISSYNEQFF
>TRBV7-8|TRBJ2-1
CASSFGSVGSSYNEQFF
>TRBV3-1|TRBJ2-7
CASSPGQWDPYEQYF
>TRBV7-3|TRBJ2-3
CASSLVGGSEAQYF
>TRBV4-1|TRBJ2-5
CASSQDERWETQYF
>TRBV12-3/TRBV12-4|TRBJ1-1
CASQPITVGGTEAFF
>TRBV12-3/TRBV12-4|TRBJ2-2
CASLKDTGELFF
>TRBV29-1|TRBJ2-7
CSVTQLGEQYF
>TRBV5-1|TRBJ1-1
CASSPPDRRIEAFF
>TRBV3-1|TRBJ2-1
CASSPGLAWYEQFF
>TRBV28|TRBJ2-1
CAAGGLALDNEQFF
>TRBV12-3/TRBV12-4|TRBJ1-2
CASSLGFHYGYTF
>TRBV12-3/TRBV12-4|TRBJ2-1
CASSLAVRGFHEQFF
>TRBV20-1|TRBJ1-3
CSAPQGDTIYF
>TRBV7-3|TRBJ2-1
CAGFSYNEQFF
>TRBV20-1|TRBJ1-5
CSARDSQGTLTNQPQHF
>TRBV6-6|TRBJ2-1
CASSSGLGDEQFF
>TRBV9|TRBJ2-7
CASSVGSIAYEQYF
>TRBV6-5|TRBJ2-5
CASADSRVTQYF
>TRBV10-3|TRBJ2-1
CAIAGSYNEQFF
>TRBV25-1|TRBJ2-3
CASSERLAGGPDTQYF
>TRBV12-3/TRBV12-4|TRBJ2-7
CASSPDWSDEQYF
>TRBV20-1|TRBJ2-1
CSARDRTSGTSNEQFF
>TRBV7-9|TRBJ1-5
CASSQDRDDSNQPQHF
>TRBV27|TRBJ1-2
CASSETGTDYGYTF
>TRBV27|TRBJ1-2
CASSWTRGYGYTF
>TRBV12-3/TRBV12-4|TRBJ1-4
CASSPSDTNEKLFF
>TRBV2|TRBJ1-2
CAATGASNYGYTF
>TRBV7-9|TRBJ2-5
CASSSPTKRTSEEETQYF
>TRBV4-1|TRBJ2-3
CASSQDIVGISTDTQYF
>TRBV28|TRBJ1-1
CASSFDGITDTEAFF
>TRBV2|TRBJ2-7
CASRPTSGRYEQYF
>TRBV27|TRBJ2-1
CASSRGGPNEQFF
>TRBV5-6|TRBJ2-7
CASSVGPYEQYF
>TRBV12-3/TRBV12-4|TRBJ2-1
CASRDAGTFNEQFF
>TRBV7-9|TRBJ2-3
CASSRPRGRETDTQYF